This is a list of T cell receptor beta chains from one sample in a study of T cell responses to AZD1222 COVID-19 vaccine. Assay used: immunoSEQ multiplex PCR; TCRdb lists only in-frame clones, some missing. Among 120,000 to 150,000 clones, 88% were seen once, and the ten largest hold more than 3%. Sequencing was performed on peripheral blood, taken 28 days after the second AZD1222 dose. These receptors were taken from an adult who received the AZD1222 COVID-19 vaccine. CDR3s include the opening cysteine and the closing phenylalanine or tryptophan. Fields, in order: CDR3 protein, J gene, CDR3 length, V gene, clone size. Rows give clone size only sometimes, using once, few, many, or a class for an expanded clone.

CASSLRGYEQYF	TRBJ2-7	12	TRBV28	-
CASMSRGDPSTDTQYF	TRBJ2-3	16	TRBV5-1	-
CASSTRMTTEAFF	TRBJ1-1	13	TRBV7-2	-
CASSSSSGRYTDTQYF	TRBJ2-3	16	TRBV6-5	-
CASSPYSQGTYEQYF	TRBJ2-7	15	TRBV19	-
CASNAKSGRQHEQYF	TRBJ2-7	15	TRBV21-1	-
CASSIKGHGSMIASYEQYF	TRBJ2-7	19	TRBV19	-
CASSFGQASPTRFSPLHF	TRBJ1-6	18	TRBV5-1	-
CASSGQGVNEQYF	TRBJ2-7	13	TRBV19	once
CASSPVGGPRDEQFF	TRBJ2-1	15	TRBV9	-
CASSLVAGNTGELFF	TRBJ2-2	15	TRBV7-6	-
CASSVRGDYGYTF	TRBJ1-2	13	TRBV9	-
CASSLQAGAGELFF	TRBJ2-2	14	TRBV7-8	-
CAWRGPGTGKAFF	TRBJ1-1	13	TRBV30	-
CASSYISGSPYEQYF	TRBJ2-7	15	TRBV6-5	-
CASSQEGLPPLDTQYF	TRBJ2-3	16	TRBV4-2	-
CASSQGGRYGGGYTF	TRBJ1-2	15	TRBV3-1/TRBV3-2	-
CAWRSGLFSGANVLTF	TRBJ2-6	16	TRBV30	-
CASSESSPGPGNTIYF	TRBJ1-3	16	TRBV2	-
CASVRQRTNTGELFF	TRBJ2-2	15	TRBV7-2	-
CASSVLIGGYNEQFF	TRBJ2-1	15	TRBV9	-
CATSGQAASTDTQYF	TRBJ2-3	15	TRBV24-1	-
CASSRPLPNSGNTIYF	TRBJ1-3	16	TRBV3-1/TRBV3-2	-
CASSPNIPSGIAYTF	TRBJ1-2	15	TRBV5-4	-
CAWSVDINREAFF	TRBJ1-1	13	TRBV30	-
CASSLEDRSNQPQHF	TRBJ1-5	15	TRBV7-2	-
CASSLWSSGDGNQPQHF	TRBJ1-5	17	TRBV28	-
CASSSSAQADEGKLFF	TRBJ1-4	16	TRBV7-2	-
CATSDLAGGSDTQYF	TRBJ2-3	15	TRBV24-1	-
CASSLRDRGQFF	TRBJ2-1	12	TRBV3-1/TRBV3-2	-
CASSLEQLDTQYF	TRBJ2-3	13	TRBV5-1	-
CASSLSRGRGSINEQFF	TRBJ2-1	17	TRBV28	-
CALSRADNEQFF	TRBJ2-1	12	TRBV30	-
CSVLGGVYTGAGQFF	TRBJ2-1	15	TRBV29-1	-
CASSYRTGDYNEQFF	TRBJ2-1	15	TRBV11-2	-
CATSDVWEEREKLFF	TRBJ1-4	15	TRBV24-1	-
CASTGGSPPDTQYF	TRBJ2-3	14	TRBV2	-
CASSPQGSGEKLFF	TRBJ1-4	14	TRBV5-1	-
CSVAPGGAKETQYF	TRBJ2-5	14	TRBV29-1	few
CASSPGGAETQYF	TRBJ2-5	13	TRBV18	-
CASSPAAAFSYEQYF	TRBJ2-7	15	TRBV7-3	-
CASSQDWSKISNQSQHF	TRBJ1-5	17	TRBV4-3	-
CASTTGGNTEAFF	TRBJ1-1	13	TRBV7-3	-
CASSLVLGSEQYF	TRBJ2-7	13	TRBV7-8	-
CASRARGGRNNQPQHF	TRBJ1-5	16	TRBV2	-
CASSLGTGSSPLHF	TRBJ1-6	14	TRBV7-9	-
CASSFEGPLEQYF	TRBJ2-7	13	TRBV28	-
CASSLVGGTGNNSPLHF	TRBJ1-6	17	TRBV5-5	-
CASSSRTGNYGYTF	TRBJ1-2	14	TRBV7-2	-
CASSPWQETQYF	TRBJ2-5	12	TRBV5-4	-
CASSKAPGDKETQYF	TRBJ2-5	15	TRBV21-1	-
CASSLRGQYNSPLHF	TRBJ1-6	15	TRBV7-2	-
CASSEGLSAYGYTF	TRBJ1-2	14	TRBV6-1	-
CAWSSGQWGEQYF	TRBJ2-7	13	TRBV30	-
CASNPNRDRMNTEAFF	TRBJ1-1	16	TRBV27	-
CASSELGDYGYTF	TRBJ1-2	13	TRBV2	-
CASSLAGYNSPLHF	TRBJ1-6	14	TRBV11-1	-